Listed here are 12 T cell receptor beta chains from one sample, sequenced in a study of cytomegalovirus exposure and HLA in healthy donors. Generated by immunoSEQ multiplex PCR, the TCRdb table keeps only in-frame clones and is missing some. The sample lists a few hundred thousand clones, approximately 90% occurring once. Sequencing was carried out using PBMCs. The receptors come from a woman under 30 in good health and CMV-seronegative.

V usage is TRBV7-9 and J usage is TRBJ2-7; 8 nucleotides agree with TRBD1. The V and J ends lost 7 bases and 7 bases, in that order; junction bases with no gene match: 15. Per the germline V gene, CDR1 is SEHNR and CDR2 is FQNEAQ (reference sequence). The CDR3 is 15 residues long. In nucleotides, the CDR3 is TGTGCCAGCACCCACTGGTCAGGGGGCGCGGGGGAGCAGTACTTC. This gives the protein CASTHWSGGAGEQYF.

This clone occurred a few times. The chain combines TRBV19 with TRBJ1-1, with a weak D call TRBD1 (5 bases). CDR1 is LNHDA and CDR2 is SQIVND in the germline V gene (reference sequence). CDR3 length: 13 amino acids. Between the trimmed V and J ends, which lost 7 bases and 4 bases, there was a span of 13 bases. The CDR3 coding sequence is TGTGCCAGTATACCAGGGCCATCCACTGAAGCTTTCTTT. Protein product: CASIPGPSTEAFF.

The chain recombines TRBV7-9 with TRBJ2-5; 11 nucleotides align to TRBD2. CDR3 size: 16 residues. Germline CDR1 reads SEHNR; CDR2 reads FQNEAQ (reference sequence). The V and J ends lost 5 bases and 7 bases, in that order; junction bases with no gene match: 12. As DNA, the CDR3 is TGTGCCAGCAGCGGCGGGACTAGCGGAACCCTAGGGACCCAGTACTTC. Its protein is CASSGGTSGTLGTQYF.

This clone has a single count. The genes are TRBV7-3 and TRBJ2-1; 8 bases align to TRBD2. The germline gives CDR1 SGHTA, CDR2 FQGTGA. The CDR3 is 16 residues long. J gave up 0 bases and V 3 bases, and 4 bases lay outside the gene matches. The CDR3, as DNA: TGTGCCAGCAGCTTCATGAGCGGGAGCTCCTACAATGAGCAGTTCTTC. Translation: CASSFMSGSSYNEQFF.

The chain employs TRBV18 and TRBJ2-7, with 8 nucleotides matching TRBD1. CDR3 size: 13 residues. In germline, CDR1 is KGHSH, CDR2 LQKENI. With V trimmed by 6 bases and J by 4 bases, 5 bases remained unmatched. For the CDR3, the DNA is TGTGCCAGCTCCCACAGGGGGGAATACGAGCAGTACTTC. It specifies CASSHRGEYEQYF.

This chain uses TRBV7-3 with TRBJ2-6, with D unclear. Deletions cut 4 bases from V and 2 bases from J, with 12 bases between. Germline-derived CDR1 and CDR2 are SGHTA and FQGTGA. The length of the CDR3 is 16 residues. Here the CDR3 DNA reads TGTGCCAGCAGCTCGGCACAGTCCCCTGGGGCCAACGTCCTGACTTTC. Amino acid sequence: CASSSAQSPGANVLTF.

The chain is built from TRBV5-4 and TRBJ2-1, with TRBD2 identical over 8 bases. Germline loops: CDR1 SGHNT, CDR2 YYREEE (reference sequence). The CDR3 length is 16 residues. V lost 0 bases, J lost 10 bases, and 12 bases stayed unmatched. DNA for the CDR3: TGTGCCAGCAGCTTGGCAGATCAGCGGGAGCGAGGGGAGCAGTTCTTC. Translation: CASSLADQRERGEQFF.

This clone is a singleton in its sample. This chain links TRBV5-6 with TRBJ1-4; weak D call: TRBD1 (5 bases). The germline V and J ends were trimmed by 3 bases and 5 bases, with 14 bases remaining between them. The CDR3 covers 15 residues. The V gene's germline CDR1 is SGHDT and CDR2 YYEEEE. The CDR3 DNA reads TGTGCCAGCAGCTCGCCAGGGATCCCGAATGAAAAACTGTTTTTT. Protein: CASSSPGIPNEKLFF.

The rearrangement joins TRBV7-2 to TRBJ2-3; maybe TRBD2 (6 bases). Germline V gives CDR1 SGHTA, CDR2 FQGNSA. With 1 base removed from V and 2 bases from J, the gap between germline ends came to 13 bases. The CDR3 runs to 16 residues. CDR3 nucleotide sequence: TGTGCCAGCAGCTTAGACCGGGCGGGGATCACAGATACGCAGTATTTT. The encoded protein is CASSLDRAGITDTQYF.

The chain employs TRBV19 and TRBJ1-5, with 8 bases lining up with TRBD1. The germline V gene has CDR1 LNHDA and CDR2 SQIVND (reference sequence). CDR3 length: 16 residues. The ends lost 4 bases at V and 1 base at J; junction bases unmatched: 6. Here the CDR3 reads CASSKSWDRSNQPQHF. DNA for the CDR3: TGTGCCAGTAGTAAGTCTTGGGACAGGAGCAATCAGCCCCAGCATTTT.

About this clone itself: Other DNA sequences in this specimen translate into the identical CDR3. The chain employs TRBV27 and TRBJ2-3; TRBD2 agrees at 9 bases. This CDR3 spans 15 amino acids. With V trimmed by 2 bases and J by 0 bases, 0 bases remained unmatched. Germline V gene lookup returns CDR1 MNHEY and CDR2 SMNVEV (reference sequence). The CDR3 bases are TGTGCCAGCAGTTTAACTAGCGGGAGCACAGATACGCAGTATTTT. This encodes CASSLTSGSTDTQYF.

This chain joins TRBV2 and TRBJ1-1, with D possibly matching TRBD1 (5 bases). Trimming cost V 6 bases and J 6 bases, with 11 bases left between them. This CDR3 region has 12 residues. Germline CDR1 reads SNHLY; CDR2 reads FYNNEI. CDR3 in DNA: TGTGCCAGCAGCGGCGGGGGTGCTGAAGCTTTCTTT. This translates into CASSGGGAEAFF.